The 22 T cell receptor beta chains below were found in one sample sequenced in a study of technical replicates of blood from several donors. Clones were sequenced by immunoSEQ multiplex PCR, and TCRdb holds only the in-frame ones, with some missing. The sample holds under 85,000 clones, approximately 86% seen once. Sequencing input: PBMCs. These receptors originate from a human donor in good health. Some clones in this sample may be carry-over from other donors' samples.

This sequence joins TRBV6-4 and TRBJ2-7, with TRBD2 matching 9 bases. There are 14 residues in the CDR3. Germline V lookup: CDR1 MRHNA, CDR2 SNTAGT. V shed 7 bases and J 3 bases; nucleotides not matched to a gene: 7. The CDR3 bases are TGTGCCAGCACTGGACTAGCGAGATGCTACGAGCAGTACTTC. Protein product: CASTGLARCYEQYF.

This chain's CDR3 is CASRRTGTGNTIYF. The DNA for the CDR3 is TGTGCCAGCAGACGGACAGGCACTGGAAACACCATATATTTT. The rearrangement links TRBV6-6 to TRBJ1-3; 7 nucleotides line up with TRBD1. The CDR3 extends over 14 amino acids. Germline lookup yields CDR1 MNHNY and CDR2 SVGAGI (reference sequence). V lost 6 bases to trimming and J lost 2 bases; unmatched junction nucleotides: 4.

This chain links TRBV28 with TRBJ1-2; 8 bases fit TRBD1. CDR3 size: 18 residues. The V gene's germline CDR1 is MDHEN and CDR2 SYDVKM. V shed 2 bases, J shed 4 bases, and the junction held 15 bases outside the gene matches. The CDR3 is CASSLPKQGVGNGYGYTF. CDR3 nucleotides: TGTGCCAGCAGTTTACCAAAACAGGGGGTAGGGAACGGCTATGGCTACACCTTC.

This clone occurred a few times. The rearrangement uses TRBV19 and TRBJ1-2; D gene uncertain. Trimming took off 7 bases at V and 3 bases at J, with 18 bases between the two ends. The CDR3 has 15 amino acids. The germline V gene has CDR1 LNHDA and CDR2 SQIVND (reference sequence). The DNA for the CDR3 is TGTGCCAGTACCCCGACTGTGTCGAACTACTATGGCTACACCTTC. This sequence encodes CASTPTVSNYYGYTF.

The chain is built from TRBV7-2 and TRBJ1-1; D is uncertain. V lost 1 base, J lost 1 base, and 7 bases lay in between. Looked up from germline, CDR1 is SGHTA and CDR2 is FQGNSA. This CDR3 contains 14 residues. CDR3 sequence (DNA): TGTGCCAGCAGCTTAGTTCGGGGGAACACTGAAGCTTTCTTT. This sequence encodes CASSLVRGNTEAFF.

This clone was seen a single time. V is TRBV9 and J is TRBJ1-5; no definite D call. CDR1 SGDLS and CDR2 YYNGEE come from the germline V gene. This CDR3 has 13 amino acids. Deletions cut 4 bases from V and 4 bases from J, with 9 bases between. The CDR3 loop reads CASSPAGNQPQHF. The CDR3 nucleotides are TGTGCCAGCAGCCCGGCGGGTAATCAGCCCCAGCATTTT.

This chain joins TRBV7-9 and TRBJ1-5; the D is unclear. This CDR3 is built from 14 residues. With 10 bases removed from V and 2 bases from J, the gap between germline ends came to 15 bases. Germline-derived CDR1 and CDR2 are SEHNR and FQNEAQ (reference sequence). The CDR3 DNA sequence: TGTGCCAACCCCATTGGGCCTCGCAATCAGCCCCAGCATTTT. Translated, it gives CANPIGPRNQPQHF.

The chain combines TRBV6-5 with TRBJ1-5; D is ambiguous. Germline CDR1 MNHEY, CDR2 SVGAGI. V was shortened by 5 bases and J by 5 bases, with 13 bases between the two germline ends. The CDR3 totals 14 residues. The CDR3 DNA follows: TGTGCCAGCAGTCCCGGCAGCGGGGATCAGCCCCAGCATTTT. Residues: CASSPGSGDQPQHF.

V is TRBV15 and J is TRBJ1-4; D is unclear. This CDR3 is 14 amino acids long. Germline lookup yields CDR1 LNHNV and CDR2 YYDKDF (reference sequence). V lost 3 bases, J lost 0 bases, and 5 bases lay in between. The CDR3 is CATSSGATNEKLFF. The CDR3 nucleotides are TGTGCCACCAGCAGCGGGGCAACTAATGAAAAACTGTTTTTT.

The J gene is TRBJ2-5, the V gene TRBV5-4; 11 bases are shared with TRBD2. Germline-derived CDR1 and CDR2 are SGHNT and YYREEE (reference sequence). The length of the CDR3 is 15 residues. With 1 base clipped from V and 5 bases from J, the junction kept 4 bases outside the gene matches. Here the CDR3 reads CASSLSSGGAETQYF. CDR3 coding DNA: TGTGCCAGCAGCTTGAGTAGCGGGGGGGCTGAGACCCAGTACTTC.

This chain uses TRBV4-1 with TRBJ2-1, with 7 bases lining up with TRBD1. The V segment lost 5 bases and the J segment 5 bases; nucleotides outside the gene matches: 9. CDR3 length: 15 amino acids. Germline V CDR1 and CDR2: MGHRA, YSYEKL. CDR3 sequence (DNA): TGCGCCAGCAGCTCCCGGGACAGAGAAGACAATGAGCAGTTCTTC. It specifies CASSSRDREDNEQFF.

The chain recombines TRBV5-1 with TRBJ2-3; 8 positions agree with TRBD2. Germline trimming cut 0 bases from V and 2 bases from J; bases unmatched to any gene: 8. Germline assignment: CDR1 SGHRS and CDR2 YFSETQ. The CDR3 runs 17 residues. For the CDR3, the DNA is TGCGCCAGCAGCTTGGGCAGCGGGGGCCGATCCACAGATACGCAGTATTTT. Protein sequence: CASSLGSGGRSTDTQYF.

V and J are TRBV6-1 and TRBJ2-3; 7 bases fit TRBD1. Germline CDR1 reads MNHNS; CDR2 reads SASEGT. The CDR3 contains 14 residues. V shed 8 bases, J shed 1 base, and the junction held 6 bases outside the gene matches. The CDR3 DNA follows: TGTGCCAGCGGCGAGGGGGCCGGCACAGATACGCAGTATTTT. Its translation is CASGEGAGTDTQYF.

This rearrangement joins TRBV7-9 to TRBJ2-1; unclear D gene. The V and J ends lost 5 bases and 2 bases respectively, with 13 bases between them. The CDR3 is 15 amino acids. The V gene's germline CDR1 is SEHNR and CDR2 FQNEAQ (reference sequence). The DNA for the CDR3 is TGTGCCAGCAGCAGCGACCCGCTGGCCTACAATGAGCAGTTCTTC. This sequence encodes CASSSDPLAYNEQFF.

This clone appeared once. This chain connects TRBV5-4 to TRBJ1-6; maybe TRBD1 (5 bases). This CDR3 spans 15 amino acids. Trimming removed 3 bases at V and 5 bases at J, with 12 bases between. The germline V gene has CDR1 SGHNT and CDR2 YYREEE (reference sequence). CDR3 DNA: TGTGCCAGCAGCTCGGGGGTTTACGATAATTCACCCCTCCACTTT. Translation: CASSSGVYDNSPLHF. The entire variable domain, with the rest obtained from reference TRBV5-4 and TRBJ1-6, is as follows: ETGVTQSPTHLIKTRGQQVTLRCSSQSGHNTVSWYQQALGQGPQFIFQYYREEENGRGNFPPRFSGLQFPNYSSELNVNALELDDSALYLCASSSGVYDNSPLHFGNGTRLTVT.

A remark on this clone: Other DNA sequences in this specimen translate into the identical CDR3. This rearrangement joins TRBV4-3 to TRBJ1-1; unclear D gene. Trimming removed 0 bases at V and 1 base at J, with 6 bases between. Per the germline V gene, CDR1 is LGHNA and CDR2 is YSLEER. The CDR3 is 14 residues long. This chain's CDR3 is CASSQDTGNTEAFF. CDR3 coding DNA: TGCGCCAGCAGCCAAGACACCGGGAACACTGAAGCTTTCTTT.

This rearrangement joins TRBV9 to TRBJ2-1; D ambiguous. Between the trimmed V and J ends, which lost 3 bases and 0 bases, there was a span of 16 bases. The CDR3 is 17 amino acids. Germline CDR1 reads SGDLS; CDR2 reads YYNGEE. Here the CDR3 reads CASSARLSASSYNEQFF. CDR3 in DNA: TGTGCCAGCAGCGCCCGCCTGAGCGCCAGCTCCTACAATGAGCAGTTCTTC. The full variable domain, its missing parts supplied by reference TRBV9 and TRBJ2-1, is DSGVTQTPKHLITATGQRVTLRCSPRSGDLSVYWYQQSLDQGLQFLIQYYNGEERAKGNILERFSAQQFPDLHSELNLSSLELGDSALYFCASSARLSASSYNEQFFGPGTRLTVL.

This sequence joins TRBV4-2 and TRBJ2-2; 7 bases are shared with TRBD1. Trimming removed 0 bases from V and 1 base from J; junction bases left unmatched: 20. Per the germline V gene, CDR1 is LGHNA and CDR2 is YNFKEQ. The length of the CDR3 is 22 residues. CDR3 loop: CASSQDRFAGTDAFRNTGELFF. DNA of the CDR3: TGTGCCAGCAGCCAAGATCGGTTCGCCGGGACAGACGCCTTCCGGAACACCGGGGAGCTGTTTTTT.

The J gene is TRBJ2-4, the V gene TRBV29-1; the D gene is possibly TRBD1 (6 bases). Germline-derived CDR1 and CDR2 are SQVTM and ANQGSEA. The CDR3 covers 13 residues. The ends were cut back, 4 bases at V and 8 bases at J, with 15 bases in the middle. CDR3: CSVARGPGDIQYF. The CDR3 DNA follows: TGCAGCGTTGCGAGAGGGCCAGGGGACATTCAGTACTTC.

This sequence joins TRBV7-2 and TRBJ2-7; TRBD1 aligns across 8 bases. The CDR3 is 15 amino acids. V was clipped by 1 base and J by 3 bases; unmatched bases: 5. Per the germline V gene, CDR1 is SGHTA and CDR2 is FQGNSA. The CDR3 sequence is CASSLDRGVIYEQYF. CDR3 bases: TGTGCCAGCAGCTTAGACAGGGGGGTAATCTACGAGCAGTACTTC.

Judged by abundance, this clone is medium-sized. The V gene is TRBV7-3, the J gene TRBJ1-2; 7 nucleotides agree with TRBD1. This CDR3 region has 14 residues. Per the germline V gene, CDR1 is SGHTA and CDR2 is FQGTGA. V was clipped by 2 bases and J by 8 bases; unmatched bases: 8. CDR3 residues: CASSLYRRGKGYTF. CDR3 bases: TGTGCCAGCAGCTTATATCGCAGGGGGAAAGGCTACACCTTC.

This clone was detected only once. The chain combines TRBV5-4 with TRBJ2-3; D is possibly TRBD1 (5 bases). Germline loops: CDR1 SGHNT, CDR2 YYREEE (reference sequence). The CDR3 covers 14 residues. V lost 10 bases and J 1 base, leaving 16 bases between the germline ends. The CDR3 protein is CASYKGMGTDTQYF. The DNA of the CDR3 is TGTGCCTCCTACAAGGGGATGGGCACAGATACGCAGTATTTT.